This T cell receptor beta chain was captured by sequencing in a study of early T cells in non-severe SARS-CoV-2 infection. Germline loops: CDR1 SEHNR, CDR2 FQNEAQ (reference sequence). The CDR3 has 12 residues. With 8 bases removed from V and 9 bases from J, the gap between germline ends came to 11 bases. Individual cDNA molecules each received unique molecular identifiers attached to them. TCRdb fed the 5' RACE reads into MiXCR, producing one record per CDR3 protein. The sample carries tens of thousands of distinct CDR3 sequences, 4.5% to 6% recorded once. This clonotype occurred a few times. The chain combines TRBV7-9 with TRBJ1-6; D unclear. Sequenced: whole blood. This receptor was taken from an adult who was a healthcare worker with PCR-confirmed SARS-CoV-2 infection or an uninfected control (not recorded which). The CDR3 spells CASDHKGSPLHF. The CDR3 DNA reads TGTGCCAGCGATCACAAGGGTTCACCCCTCCACTTT.